This T cell receptor (beta chain) was retrieved from a study of CD8+CD57+ T cells in acquired aplastic anemia. General observations from the study: Overlap between patients and controls comprised almost 30 CD8+ CDR3 sequences.

Looked up from germline, CDR1 is SEHNR and CDR2 is FQNEAQ (reference sequence). Trimming pared 4 bases from V and 12 bases from J, leaving 10 bases between. The CDR3 loop spans 11 amino acids. TCR beta VDJ and CDR3 profiling used genomic DNA as template. TCRdb reanalysed the reads using MiXCR and keeps one entry per CDR3 protein. The sample has fewer than 250,000 distinct CDR3 sequences; roughly half are singletons. This clonotype was observed at least ten times. Its antigen is unidentified. The sample consisted of sorted CD4+, CD8+, or CD8+CD57+ T cells (not recorded which) from PBMCs. This TCR was sampled from a human donor in good health, serving as a control. The V call is TRBV7-9, the J call TRBJ2-4; the D gene is possibly TRBD2 (6 bases). As DNA, the CDR3 is TGTGCCAGCAGCTCCGGGGGATATCAGTACTTC. This sequence encodes CASSSGGYQYF.